This T cell receptor beta chain was documented in a study of T cells after yellow fever vaccination. Regarding the study as a whole: Weaker, the secondary response peaked sooner, at day 5 versus 15.

CDR1 is SGHNT and CDR2 is YYREEE in the germline V gene (reference sequence). This CDR3 is 16 amino acids long. V was pared by 0 bases and J by 5 bases, with 2 bases of the junction left unmatched. A few counts support this clonotype. Antigen specificity is unknown. TCRdb ran MiXCR on the 5' RACE reads and lists one entry per CDR3 protein. Here the sample spans about 130,000 distinct CDR3 sequences, about 6.9% being singletons. Specimen: CD4+ T cells sorted from PBMCs, collected 10 days after the yellow fever booster vaccination. The chain links TRBV5-4 to TRBJ2-1, with 13 bases fitting TRBD2. This TCR derives from a man aged 25 to 40 who received the YFV17D yellow fever vaccine. CDR3 in amino acids: CASSLGGLAGHNEQFF. In nucleotides, the CDR3 is TGTGCCAGCAGCTTGGGGGGACTAGCGGGACACAATGAGCAGTTCTTC.